This T cell receptor (beta chain) was obtained from a study of human T cells and chemical hapten exposure. Study outcomes and limitations: No shift was seen in TCRs above 1 in 1000 frequency with DPC sensitization.

Concerning this clonotype itself: Its antigen is not identified.

Time point in this sample: patch test 2, 6 weeks after DPC sensitization. Treatment defined: therapeutic diphenylcyclopropenone sensitization with weekly scalp DPC. Each CDR3 protein gets one entry after TCRdb re-called the RACE reads with MiXCR. The sample carries about 380,000 distinct CDR3 sequences, nearly 6.5% recorded once. There are 15 residues in the CDR3. The germline gives CDR1 SGHDN, CDR2 FVKESK. The ends were cut back, 0 bases at V and 8 bases at J, with 16 bases in the middle. The specimen comprised whole blood, sampled in connection with sensitization to the hapten diphenylcyclopropenone (DPC). The chain employs TRBV14 and TRBJ1-2; D gene unclear. This TCR derives from a woman aged 18-29 years with alopecia areata. Some clones in this sample may be carry-over from other donors' samples. The CDR3 region is CASSQDFTAKRGYTF. CDR3 nucleotides: TGTGCCAGCAGCCAAGATTTCACAGCTAAGCGCGGCTACACCTTC.